The source of this T cell receptor beta chain is a study of control samples from healthy donors and cancer patients. TCRdb's copy holds only in-frame clones and misses some; the assay was immunoSEQ multiplex PCR. The sample shows about 81,000 clones, approximately 94% of them seen only once. V was pared by 1 base and J by 3 bases, with 4 bases between. Germline values: CDR1 LGHNA, CDR2 YNFKEQ. The CDR3 length is 13 residues. The chain carries TRBV4-2 and TRBJ1-3; unclear D gene. Specimen: blood. The source of this sequence is a woman younger than 30 in good health. Written as DNA, the CDR3 is TGTGCCAGCAGCCAAGTTGGTGGAAACACCATATATTTT. As protein: CASSQVGGNTIYF.